Given below is one TCR beta chain in context. The data were obtained in a study of T cell clones after liver transplantation. Study-level background: As an antigen-independent comparator, third-party-reactive TCRbeta sequences came from pre-transplant mixed lymphocyte reactions.

Produced via immunoSEQ multiplex PCR; TCRdb's table is partial and in-frame only. The sample holds 50,000 or so clones, 55% to 75% seen once. The ends were cut back, 2 bases at V and 1 base at J, with 8 bases in the middle. The CDR3 consists of 15 residues. Germline V lookup: CDR1 MNHEY, CDR2 SMNVEV (reference sequence). The TCR was taken from a human patient who received a liver transplant. Certain T cells may be donor cells from the graft. This chain links TRBV27 with TRBJ2-2, with D uncertain. The starting material was CD4+ T cells from blood, obtained approximately 52 months after liver transplant. The CDR3 coding sequence is TGTGCCAGCAGTTTAGGCAGGTTGAACACCGGGGAGCTGTTTTTT. Residues: CASSLGRLNTGELFF.